One and the same sample provided the 17 T cell receptor beta chains below, sequenced in a study of PD-L1 blockade in urothelial cancer. Generated by immunoSEQ multiplex PCR, the TCRdb table keeps only in-frame clones and is missing some. The sample shows 53,000 or so clones, 86% of them seen only once. The sequenced sample was PBMCs, obtained around atezolizumab (anti-PD-L1) treatment. These receptors all come from a man aged 55 to 70 with urothelial cancer.

The V gene is TRBV7-2, the J gene TRBJ1-2; the D gene is possibly TRBD1 (6 bases). The CDR3 contains 13 residues. V was pared by 3 bases and J by 5 bases, with 10 bases between. Germline CDR1 is SGHTA and CDR2 is FQGNSA. The CDR3 protein is CASSFTGPYGYTF. The CDR3 nucleotides are TGTGCCAGCAGCTTCACAGGGCCTTATGGCTACACCTTC.

J is TRBJ1-5 and V is TRBV21-1. TRBV21-1 represents a pseudogene. The length of the CDR3 is 15 residues. The DNA of the CDR3 is TGTGCCAGCAGCACCAAGAGGAATAGCAATCAGCCCCAGCATTTT. This translates into CASSTKRNSNQPQHF.

The chain has TRBV7-8 and TRBJ2-2; D uncertain. The CDR3 spans 17 residues. Trimming cost V 5 bases and J 7 bases, with 23 bases left between them. Germline values: CDR1 SGHVS, CDR2 FQNEAQ. CDR3 DNA: TGTGCCAGCAGCCCTAGACCTAATAGGCTATATGGCGGGGAGCTGTTTTTT. It specifies CASSPRPNRLYGGELFF.

This clone was observed a handful of times. This chain uses TRBV7-6 with TRBJ1-5; 8 bases fit TRBD1. V shed 1 base and J 6 bases; nucleotides not matched to a gene: 5. CDR1 is SGHVS and CDR2 is FNYEAQ in the germline V gene. This CDR3 is 15 amino acids long. The DNA of the CDR3 is TGTGCCAGCAGCTTAGGACAGGGGTGGGCTCAGCCCCAGCATTTT. Translated: CASSLGQGWAQPQHF.

This clone was seen a few times. V is TRBV5-4 and J is TRBJ2-2, with D possibly being TRBD2 (7 bases). Germline-derived CDR1 and CDR2 are SGHNT and YYREEE (reference sequence). Trimming pared 0 bases from V and 6 bases from J, leaving 15 bases between. The CDR3 sequence is 16 residues long. CDR3 sequence reads: CASSLGGPGGPGELFF. The CDR3 DNA follows: TGTGCCAGCAGCTTGGGGGGGCCGGGGGGCCCCGGGGAGCTGTTTTTT.

V usage is TRBV15 and J usage is TRBJ2-6; D remains unclear. V gave up 0 bases and J gave up 4 bases, with 10 bases separating them. The CDR3 spans 16 residues. Germline V gene lookup returns CDR1 LNHNV and CDR2 YYDKDF (reference sequence). In DNA, the CDR3 is TGTGCCACCAGCAGAGATCCGGGTGCCGGGGCCAACGTCCTGACTTTC. This sequence encodes CATSRDPGAGANVLTF.

The chain uses TRBV19 and TRBJ2-7; tentative D call: TRBD1 (5 bases). The CDR3 spans 15 residues. Germline V gene data show CDR1 as LNHDA and CDR2 as SQIVND (reference sequence). The V gene lost 0 bases and the J gene lost 3 bases, with 12 bases spanning the gap. In DNA form, the CDR3 reads TGTGCCAGTAGTATAGATTTCGACAGCGACTACGAGCAGTACTTC. Residues: CASSIDFDSDYEQYF.

The chain recombines TRBV5-1 with TRBJ2-7; 10 positions match TRBD2. The germline gives CDR1 SGHRS, CDR2 YFSETQ. The V and J ends lost 1 base and 5 bases, in that order; junction bases with no gene match: 3. The CDR3 totals 14 residues. The CDR3 spells CASSLTSGVDEQYF. CDR3 coding DNA: TGCGCCAGCAGCTTGACTAGCGGGGTCGACGAGCAGTACTTC.

The V call is TRBV5-6, the J call TRBJ2-1; D might be TRBD1 (6 bases). Per the germline V gene, CDR1 is SGHDT and CDR2 is YYEEEE. The CDR3 length is 15 residues. The germline V and J ends were trimmed by 5 bases and 7 bases, with 19 bases remaining between them. Written as DNA, the CDR3 is TGTGCCAGCAGGCGCAGCAACAGGGATCCGAATGAGCAGTTCTTC. Translation: CASRRSNRDPNEQFF.

The CDR3 nucleotides read TGTGCCAGCAGTGGGGGCAGGGCCTATGGCTACACCTTC. Its protein product is CASSGGRAYGYTF. The chain recombines TRBV21-1 with TRBJ1-2; the DNA was not compared with TRBD1, the D call given in the table. TRBV21-1 is a pseudogene segment. This CDR3 is built from 13 residues.

V and J are TRBV27 and TRBJ2-3, with D possibly being TRBD1 (5 bases). The V end lost 5 bases, the J end lost 2 bases, and 17 bases lay between the germline ends. The CDR3 covers 16 residues. Looked up from germline, CDR1 is MNHEY and CDR2 is SMNVEV (reference sequence). CDR3 nucleotides: TGTGCCAGCAGTCGCTCAGGGCCCGCATTCACAGATACGCAGTATTTT. This encodes CASSRSGPAFTDTQYF.

The genes are TRBV10-2 and TRBJ2-3, with 11 bases aligning to TRBD2. After removal of 7 bases from V and 0 bases from J, the junction contained 9 bases not matched to a gene. Germline CDR1 reads WSHSY; CDR2 reads SAAADI. This CDR3 is built from 17 residues. The CDR3 region is CASKKASGGFSTDTQYF. CDR3 DNA: TGCGCCAGCAAGAAGGCTAGCGGGGGGTTCAGCACAGATACGCAGTATTTT.

Points on this clone: The junction differs from germline at one of its ends, possibly a read error. This sequence joins TRBV7-7 and TRBJ2-3; D perhaps matches TRBD2 (6 bases). The CDR3 is 15 amino acids. CDR1 and CDR2 from the germline V gene are SSHAT and FNYEAQ (reference sequence). CDR3 DNA sequence: TGTGCTAGCAGCTTCACGGCGGGGAGCACAGATACGCAGTATTTT. It is translated as CASSFTAGSTDTQYF.

The rearrangement uses TRBV7-2 and TRBJ2-5; 8 bases are a match to TRBD2. The length of the CDR3 is 14 residues. The germline V gene has CDR1 SGHTA and CDR2 FQGNSA. J lost 3 bases, V lost 1 base, and 1 base had no gene match. This chain's CDR3 is CASSLVGREETQYF. The CDR3 nucleotides are TGTGCCAGCAGCTTAGTCGGGAGGGAAGAGACCCAGTACTTC.

This sequence joins TRBV27 and TRBJ2-6; the match to TRBD2 covers 7 bases. Germline trimming cut 6 bases from V and 3 bases from J; bases unmatched to any gene: 11. This CDR3 spans 17 amino acids. From germline, CDR1 is MNHEY and CDR2 SMNVEV (reference sequence). As DNA, the CDR3 is TGTGCCAGCAGGGGGCGGGAGAAGGCTGGTGGGGCCAACGTCCTGACTTTC. This gives the protein CASRGREKAGGANVLTF.

The sample holds one count of this clone. The J gene is TRBJ2-1, the V gene TRBV19, with 7 bases that match TRBD2. Germline assignment: CDR1 LNHDA and CDR2 SQIVND (reference sequence). This CDR3 is built from 16 residues. Trimming took 5 bases from V and 0 from J; bases not matched to a gene: 7. The CDR3 coding sequence is TGTGCCAGTAGTCTCTCAGCGGGGAGCTCCTACAATGAGCAGTTCTTC. Translation: CASSLSAGSSYNEQFF.

The V call is TRBV18, the J call TRBJ2-7; D possibly corresponds to TRBD2 (6 bases). The CDR3 consists of 15 residues. Germline lookup yields CDR1 KGHSH and CDR2 LQKENI. Trimming cost V 3 bases and J 6 bases, with 18 bases left between them. The CDR3 reads CASSPQNSEGSEQYF. For the CDR3, the DNA is TGTGCCAGCTCACCTCAGAATTCGGAGGGCTCCGAGCAGTACTTC.